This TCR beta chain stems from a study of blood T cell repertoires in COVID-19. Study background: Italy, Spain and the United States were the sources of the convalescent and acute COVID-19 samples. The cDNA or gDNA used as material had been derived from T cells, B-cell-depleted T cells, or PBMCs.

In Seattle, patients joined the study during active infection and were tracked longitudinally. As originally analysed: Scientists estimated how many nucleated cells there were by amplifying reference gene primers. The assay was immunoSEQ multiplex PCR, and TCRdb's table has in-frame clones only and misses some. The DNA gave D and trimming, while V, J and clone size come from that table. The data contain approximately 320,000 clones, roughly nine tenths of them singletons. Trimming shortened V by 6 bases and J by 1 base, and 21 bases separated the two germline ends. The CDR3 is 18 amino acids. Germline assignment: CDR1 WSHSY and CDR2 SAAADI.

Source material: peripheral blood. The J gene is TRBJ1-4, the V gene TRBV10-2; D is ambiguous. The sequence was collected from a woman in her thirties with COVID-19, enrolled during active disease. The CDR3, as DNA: TGCGCCAGCAGGGGAGTCTCACCCCTAACTATAACTAATGAAAAACTGTTTTTT. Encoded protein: CASRGVSPLTITNEKLFF.